This T cell receptor beta chain was documented in a study of cytomegalovirus exposure and HLA in healthy donors. Findings of the study overall: CMV antigen specificity of a few CMV-associated chains was confirmed in vitro. The tendency of first-cohort TCR clusters to co-occur in the 120 or so validation repertoires was identified by a subsequent analysis.

Clones were read by immunoSEQ multiplex PCR, and TCRdb kept only the in-frame ones, dropping some. In the table there are about 68,000 clones, around 95% of which are singletons. Between the trimmed V and J ends, which lost 0 bases and 2 bases, there was a span of 7 bases. Germline V gene lookup returns CDR1 SGDLS and CDR2 YYNGEE. CDR3 length equals 14 residues. To note about this clone: Antigen specificity is unknown.

The J gene is TRBJ2-3, the V gene TRBV9; no firm D call. Sequenced input: PBMCs. This receptor was obtained from a man between 18 and 29 years old in good health and CMV-seronegative. CDR3 DNA: TGTGCCAGCAGCGTAGACACAGACACAGATACGCAGTATTTT. Protein: CASSVDTDTDTQYF.